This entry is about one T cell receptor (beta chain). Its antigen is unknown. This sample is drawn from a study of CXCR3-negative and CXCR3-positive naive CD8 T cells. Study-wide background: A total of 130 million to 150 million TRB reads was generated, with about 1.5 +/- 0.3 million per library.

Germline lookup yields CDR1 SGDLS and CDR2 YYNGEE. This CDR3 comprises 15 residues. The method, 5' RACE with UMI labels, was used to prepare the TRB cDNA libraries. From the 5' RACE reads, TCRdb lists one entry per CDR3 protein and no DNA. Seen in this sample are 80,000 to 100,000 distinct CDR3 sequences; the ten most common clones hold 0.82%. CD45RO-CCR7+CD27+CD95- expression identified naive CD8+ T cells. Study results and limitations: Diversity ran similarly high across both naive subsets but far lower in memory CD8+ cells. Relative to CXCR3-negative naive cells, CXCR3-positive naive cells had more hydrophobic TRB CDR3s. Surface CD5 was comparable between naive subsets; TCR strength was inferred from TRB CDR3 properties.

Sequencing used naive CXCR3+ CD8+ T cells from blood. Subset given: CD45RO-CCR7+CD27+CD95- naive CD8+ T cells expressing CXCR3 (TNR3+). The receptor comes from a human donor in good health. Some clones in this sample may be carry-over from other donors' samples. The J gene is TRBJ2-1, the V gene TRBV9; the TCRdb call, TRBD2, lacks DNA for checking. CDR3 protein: CASGGTSGRLDEQFF.